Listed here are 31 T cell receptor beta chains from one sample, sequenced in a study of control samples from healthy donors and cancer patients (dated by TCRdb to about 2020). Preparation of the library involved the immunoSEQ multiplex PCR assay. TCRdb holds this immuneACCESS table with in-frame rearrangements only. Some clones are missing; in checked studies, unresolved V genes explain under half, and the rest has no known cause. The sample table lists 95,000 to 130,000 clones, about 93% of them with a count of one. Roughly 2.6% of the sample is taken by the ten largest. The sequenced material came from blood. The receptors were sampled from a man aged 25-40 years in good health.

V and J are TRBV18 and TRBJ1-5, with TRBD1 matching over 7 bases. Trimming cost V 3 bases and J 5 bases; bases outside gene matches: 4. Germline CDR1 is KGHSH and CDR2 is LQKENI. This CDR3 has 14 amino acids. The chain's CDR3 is CASSPDREDQPQHF. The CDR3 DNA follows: TGTGCCAGCTCACCCGACAGGGAGGATCAGCCCCAGCATTTT.

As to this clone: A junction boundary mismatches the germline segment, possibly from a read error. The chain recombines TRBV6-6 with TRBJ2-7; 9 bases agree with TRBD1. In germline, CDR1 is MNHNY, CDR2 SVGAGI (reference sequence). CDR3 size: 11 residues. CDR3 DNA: TGTGCCAGCAGCCCAGGACAGGGGTTGCACTTC. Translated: CASSPGQGLHF.

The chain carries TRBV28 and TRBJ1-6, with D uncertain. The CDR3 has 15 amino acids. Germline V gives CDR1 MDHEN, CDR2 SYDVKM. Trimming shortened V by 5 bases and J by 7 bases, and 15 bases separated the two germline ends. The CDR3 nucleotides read TGTGCCAGCAGTCCCGCCCGAGGGCTCAATTCACCCCTCCACTTT. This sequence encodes CASSPARGLNSPLHF.

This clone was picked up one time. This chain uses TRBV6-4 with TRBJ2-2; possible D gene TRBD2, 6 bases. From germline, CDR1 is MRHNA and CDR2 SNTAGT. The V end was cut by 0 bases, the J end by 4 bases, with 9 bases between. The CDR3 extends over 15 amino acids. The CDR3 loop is CASSDSGTPTGELFF. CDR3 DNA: TGTGCCAGCAGTGACTCCGGGACTCCCACCGGGGAGCTGTTTTTT.

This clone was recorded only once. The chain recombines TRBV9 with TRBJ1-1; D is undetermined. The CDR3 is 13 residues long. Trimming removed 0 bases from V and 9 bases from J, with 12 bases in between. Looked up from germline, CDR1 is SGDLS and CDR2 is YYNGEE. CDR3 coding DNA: TGTGCCAGCAGCGTAGGAGACGGTCGCCAAGCTTTCTTT. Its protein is CASSVGDGRQAFF.

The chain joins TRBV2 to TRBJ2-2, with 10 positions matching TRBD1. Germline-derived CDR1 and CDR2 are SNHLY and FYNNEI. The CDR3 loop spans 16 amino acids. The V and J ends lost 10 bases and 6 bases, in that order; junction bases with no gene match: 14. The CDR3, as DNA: TGTGCCATTTCCTCCCGGGACAGGGGCCGGGCCGGGGAGCTGTTTTTT. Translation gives CAISSRDRGRAGELFF. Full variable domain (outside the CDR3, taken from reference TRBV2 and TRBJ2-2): EPEVTQTPSHQVTQMGQEVILRCVPISNHLYFYWYRQILGQKVEFLVSFYNNEISEKSEIFDDQFSVERPDGSNFTLKIRSTKLEDSAMYFCAISSRDRGRAGELFFGEGSRLTVL.

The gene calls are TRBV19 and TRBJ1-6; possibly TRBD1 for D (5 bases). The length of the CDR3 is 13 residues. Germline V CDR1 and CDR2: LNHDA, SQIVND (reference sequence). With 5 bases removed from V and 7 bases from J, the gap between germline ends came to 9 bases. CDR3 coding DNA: TGTGCCAGTAGTGAGGGGCTGAATTCACCCCTCCACTTT. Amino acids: CASSEGLNSPLHF.

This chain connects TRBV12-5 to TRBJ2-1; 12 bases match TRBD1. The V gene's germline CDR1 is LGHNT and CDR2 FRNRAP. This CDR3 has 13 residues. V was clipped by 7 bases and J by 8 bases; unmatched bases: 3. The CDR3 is CASVGDRGHEQFF. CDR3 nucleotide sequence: TGTGCTAGTGTGGGGGACAGGGGGCATGAGCAGTTCTTC.

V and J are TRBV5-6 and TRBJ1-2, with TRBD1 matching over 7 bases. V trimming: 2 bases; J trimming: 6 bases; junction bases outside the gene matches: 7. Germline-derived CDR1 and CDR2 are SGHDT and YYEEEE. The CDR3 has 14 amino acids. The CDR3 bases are TGTGCCAGCAGCTTCGGTACAGGGGAACATGGCTACACCTTC. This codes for CASSFGTGEHGYTF.

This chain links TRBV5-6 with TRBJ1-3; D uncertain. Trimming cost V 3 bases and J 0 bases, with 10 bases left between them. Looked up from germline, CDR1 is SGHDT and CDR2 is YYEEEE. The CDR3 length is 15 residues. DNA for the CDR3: TGTGCCAGCAGCTCCCCCAAGGGCTCTGGAAACACCATATATTTT. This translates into CASSSPKGSGNTIYF.

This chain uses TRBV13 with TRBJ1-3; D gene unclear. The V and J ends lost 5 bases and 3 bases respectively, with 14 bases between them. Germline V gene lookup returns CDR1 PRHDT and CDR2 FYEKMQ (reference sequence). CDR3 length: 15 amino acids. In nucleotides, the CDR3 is TGTGCCAGCAGCCCGTGGGGAGAACGTGGAAACACCATATATTTT. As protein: CASSPWGERGNTIYF.

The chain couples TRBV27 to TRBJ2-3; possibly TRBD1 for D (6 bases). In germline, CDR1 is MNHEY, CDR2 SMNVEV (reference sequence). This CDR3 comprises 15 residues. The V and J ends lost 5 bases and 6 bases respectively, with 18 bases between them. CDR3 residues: CASSLQGSRGDTQYF. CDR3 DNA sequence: TGTGCCAGCAGTCTTCAGGGGTCCCGAGGGGATACGCAGTATTTT.

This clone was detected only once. The CDR3 protein is CAWSLGSGMSEAFF. The CDR3 DNA reads as TGTGCCTGGAGCTTAGGGTCTGGGATGAGTGAAGCTTTCTTT. The rearrangement links TRBV30 to TRBJ1-1; D is undetermined. This CDR3 is built from 14 residues. Trimming cost V 3 bases and J 7 bases, with 18 bases left between them. Looked up from germline, CDR1 is GTSNPN and CDR2 is SVGIG (reference sequence).

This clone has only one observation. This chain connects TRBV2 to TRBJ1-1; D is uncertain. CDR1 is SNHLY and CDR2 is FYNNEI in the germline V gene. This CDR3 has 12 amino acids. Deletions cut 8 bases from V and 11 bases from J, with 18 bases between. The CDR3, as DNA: TGTGCCAGCCTCGACCCGCGTCGTGCGGCTTTCTTT. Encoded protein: CASLDPRRAAFF.

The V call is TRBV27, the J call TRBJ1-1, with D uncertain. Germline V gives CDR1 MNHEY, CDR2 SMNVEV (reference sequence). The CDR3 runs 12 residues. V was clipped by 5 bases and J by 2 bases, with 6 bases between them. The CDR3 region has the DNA TGTGCCAGCAGTACCGGAAACACTGAAGCTTTCTTT. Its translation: CASSTGNTEAFF.

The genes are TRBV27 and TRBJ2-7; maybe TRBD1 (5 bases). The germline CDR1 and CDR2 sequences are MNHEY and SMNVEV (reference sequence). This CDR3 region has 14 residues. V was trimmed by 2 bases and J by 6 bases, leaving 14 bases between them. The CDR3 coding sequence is TGTGCCAGCAGTTTAAGATCCAGGGAAAGCGAGCAGTACTTC. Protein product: CASSLRSRESEQYF.

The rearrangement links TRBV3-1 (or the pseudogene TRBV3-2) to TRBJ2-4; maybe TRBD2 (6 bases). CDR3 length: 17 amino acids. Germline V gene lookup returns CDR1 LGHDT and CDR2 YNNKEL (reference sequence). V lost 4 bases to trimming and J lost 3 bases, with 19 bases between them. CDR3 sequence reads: CASSRAFGGLGKNIQYF. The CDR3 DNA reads TGTGCCAGCAGCCGAGCATTTGGAGGGCTAGGCAAAAACATTCAGTACTTC.

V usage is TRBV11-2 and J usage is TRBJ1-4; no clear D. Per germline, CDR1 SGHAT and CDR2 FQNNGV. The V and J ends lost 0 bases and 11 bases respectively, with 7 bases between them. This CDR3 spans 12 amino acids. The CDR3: CASSLELGKLFF. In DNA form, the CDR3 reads TGTGCCAGCAGCTTAGAGTTGGGGAAACTGTTTTTT.

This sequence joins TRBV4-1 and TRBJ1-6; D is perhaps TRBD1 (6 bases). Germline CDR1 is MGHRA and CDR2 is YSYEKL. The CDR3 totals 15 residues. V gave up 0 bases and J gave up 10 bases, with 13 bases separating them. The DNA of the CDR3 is TGCGCCAGCAGCCAAGAGTGGGGGGCGCGATCACCCCTCCACTTT. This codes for CASSQEWGARSPLHF.

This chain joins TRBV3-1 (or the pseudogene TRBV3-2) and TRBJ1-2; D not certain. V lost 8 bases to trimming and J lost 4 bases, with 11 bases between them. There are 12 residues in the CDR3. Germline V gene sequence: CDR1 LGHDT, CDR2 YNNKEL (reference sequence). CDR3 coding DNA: TGTGCCAGCGCCCGGGAAGGCTATGGCTACACCTTC. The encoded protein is CASAREGYGYTF.

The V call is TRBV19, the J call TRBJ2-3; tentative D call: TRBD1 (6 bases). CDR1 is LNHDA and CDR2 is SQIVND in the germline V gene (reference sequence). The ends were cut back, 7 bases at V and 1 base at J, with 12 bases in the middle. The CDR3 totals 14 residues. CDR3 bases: TGTGCCAGTATTGTCAGGGGATGCACAGATACGCAGTATTTT. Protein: CASIVRGCTDTQYF.

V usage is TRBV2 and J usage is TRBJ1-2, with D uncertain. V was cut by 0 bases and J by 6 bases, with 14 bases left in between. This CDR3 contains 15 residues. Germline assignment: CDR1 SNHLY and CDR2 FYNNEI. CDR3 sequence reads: CASSEAVGSLDGYTF. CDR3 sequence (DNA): TGTGCCAGCAGTGAAGCAGTGGGGTCGTTGGATGGCTACACCTTC.

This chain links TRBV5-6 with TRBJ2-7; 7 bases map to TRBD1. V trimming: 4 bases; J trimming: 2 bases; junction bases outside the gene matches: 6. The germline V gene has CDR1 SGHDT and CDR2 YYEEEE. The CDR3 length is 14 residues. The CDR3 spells CASSLETGTYEQYF. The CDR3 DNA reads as TGTGCCAGCAGCCTAGAGACAGGGACCTACGAGCAGTACTTC.

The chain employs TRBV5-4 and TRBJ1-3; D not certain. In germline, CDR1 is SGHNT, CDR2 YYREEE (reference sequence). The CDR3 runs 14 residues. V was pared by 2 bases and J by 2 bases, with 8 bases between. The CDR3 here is CASSFGLAGNTIYF. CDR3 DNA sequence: TGTGCCAGCAGCTTTGGTTTAGCTGGAAACACCATATATTTT.

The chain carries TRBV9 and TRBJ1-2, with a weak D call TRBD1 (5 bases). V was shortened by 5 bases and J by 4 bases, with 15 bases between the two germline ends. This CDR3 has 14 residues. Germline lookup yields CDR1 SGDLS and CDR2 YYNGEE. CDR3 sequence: CASRAKGMIYGYTF. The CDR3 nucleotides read TGTGCCAGCAGGGCTAAGGGGATGATCTATGGCTACACCTTC.

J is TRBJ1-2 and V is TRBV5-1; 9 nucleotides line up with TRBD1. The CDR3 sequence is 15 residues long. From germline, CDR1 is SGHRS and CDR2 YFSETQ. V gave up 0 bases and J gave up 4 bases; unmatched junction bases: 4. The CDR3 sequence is CASSLVGQGSYGYTF. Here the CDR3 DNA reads TGCGCCAGCAGCTTGGTAGGACAGGGGAGCTATGGCTACACCTTC.

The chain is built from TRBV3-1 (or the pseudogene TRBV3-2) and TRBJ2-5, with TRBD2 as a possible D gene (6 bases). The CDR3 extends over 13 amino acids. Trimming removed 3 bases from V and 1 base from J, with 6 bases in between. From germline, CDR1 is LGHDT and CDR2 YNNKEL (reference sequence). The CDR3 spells CASSQGLQETQYF. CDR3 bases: TGTGCCAGCAGCCAGGGACTCCAAGAGACCCAGTACTTC.

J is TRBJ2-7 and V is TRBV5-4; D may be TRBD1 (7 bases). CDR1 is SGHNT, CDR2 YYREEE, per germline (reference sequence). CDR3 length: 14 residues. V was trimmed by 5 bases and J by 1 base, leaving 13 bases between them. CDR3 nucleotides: TGTGCCAGCAGTTTACAGGGGACTTCCTACGAGCAGTACTTC. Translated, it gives CASSLQGTSYEQYF.

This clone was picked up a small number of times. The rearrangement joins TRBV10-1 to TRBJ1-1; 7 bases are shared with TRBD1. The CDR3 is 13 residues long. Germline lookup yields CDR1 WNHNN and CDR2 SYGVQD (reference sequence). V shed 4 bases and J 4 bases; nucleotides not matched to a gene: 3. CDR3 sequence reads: CASSVKGATEAFF. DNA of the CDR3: TGCGCCAGCAGTGTAAAGGGGGCCACTGAAGCTTTCTTT.

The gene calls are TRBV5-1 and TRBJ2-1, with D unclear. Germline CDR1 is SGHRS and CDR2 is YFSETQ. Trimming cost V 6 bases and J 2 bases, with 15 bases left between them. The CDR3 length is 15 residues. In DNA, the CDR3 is TGCGCCAGCACGCCTTCCGACCGCGCCTACAATGAGCAGTTCTTC. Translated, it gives CASTPSDRAYNEQFF.

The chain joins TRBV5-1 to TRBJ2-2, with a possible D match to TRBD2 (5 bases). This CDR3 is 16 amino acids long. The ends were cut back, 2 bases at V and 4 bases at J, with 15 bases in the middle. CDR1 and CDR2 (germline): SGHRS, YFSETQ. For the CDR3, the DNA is TGCGCCAGCAGCTTTTCCCCTAGCTCCTCCACCGGGGAGCTGTTTTTT. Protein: CASSFSPSSSTGELFF.